This T cell receptor (beta chain) derives from a study of shared clonotypes between healthy human individuals. Study information: The donor pool was made up of a couple of women and a few men aged 18 to 49. Study-level results: Only blood underwent sampling, and tissue repertoires likely differ.

All the donors were Caucasian adults who lived in Nashville, Tennessee. Every subset had its genomic DNA shared out evenly among several immunoSEQ plates. This table comes from immunoSEQ multiplex PCR, and its TCRdb copy is limited to in-frame clones, with some not included. In the table there are a few million clones, around 90% of which are singletons. As to this clone: Its cognate antigen is unknown.

CDR3 length: 16 amino acids. Trimming pared 1 base from V and 2 bases from J, leaving 13 bases between. Germline assignment: CDR1 SGDLS and CDR2 YYNGEE. The sample comprised naive CD4+ T cells from PBMCs. Sample subset: CD45RA+ positively selected. V is TRBV9 and J is TRBJ2-1; D ambiguous. This sequence was found in a man aged 18 to 30 in good health. Some clones in this sample may be carry-over from other donors' samples. The DNA for the CDR3 is TGTGCCAGCAGCGTAAAGGGTAGCCAGGCCTACAATGAGCAGTTCTTC. Protein sequence: CASSVKGSQAYNEQFF.